This TCR beta chain is from a study of T cell changes during pregnancy in multiple sclerosis. The table came from immunoSEQ multiplex PCR; TCRdb's copy has only in-frame clones and leaves some out. The repertoire has 130,000 or so clones, approximately 93% of them found once; the top ten carry approximately 6.2%. The germline gives CDR1 SGHKS, CDR2 YYEKEE (reference sequence). With 3 bases clipped from V and 1 base from J, the junction kept 3 bases outside the gene matches. CDR3 length: 14 residues. This clonotype was obtained from a female donor with multiple sclerosis, enrolled in a pregnancy study. The chain combines TRBV5-5 with TRBJ1-1, with 7 bases that match TRBD1. The sequencing here drew on peripheral blood, taken before pregnancy. CDR3 coding DNA: TGTGCCAGCAGCTGGGGGACAGCGAACACTGAAGCTTTCTTT. Translated: CASSWGTANTEAFF.